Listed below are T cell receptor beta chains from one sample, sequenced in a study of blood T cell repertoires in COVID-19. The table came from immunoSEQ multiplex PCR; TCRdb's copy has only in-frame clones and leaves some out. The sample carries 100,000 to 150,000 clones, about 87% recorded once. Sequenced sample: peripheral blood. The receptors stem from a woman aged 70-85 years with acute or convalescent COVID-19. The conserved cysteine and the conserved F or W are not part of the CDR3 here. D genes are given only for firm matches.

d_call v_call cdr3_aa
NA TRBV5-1 ASSPWTALSSGNTIY
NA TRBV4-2 ASSQDIPSKVQY
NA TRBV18 ASSPAVGGQPQH
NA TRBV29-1 SVARQEAF
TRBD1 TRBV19 ASSQQGYGYT
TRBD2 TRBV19 ASSSSSGGRYTDTQY
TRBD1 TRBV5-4 ASSLDRVTEAF
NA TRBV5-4 ASSSTGTSYSYEQY
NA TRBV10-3 AISVDSNRGSPLH
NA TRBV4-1 ASSPEDSVRNQPQH
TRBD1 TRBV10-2 ASRPTGAYEQY
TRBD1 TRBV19 ASSSARGDGYT
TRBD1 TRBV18 ASSTGQGVATQY
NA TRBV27 ATGTGVNTEAF
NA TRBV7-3 ASSLTVQPTGELF
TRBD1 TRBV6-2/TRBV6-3 ASSYSWDRGPNQPQH
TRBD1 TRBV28 ASNPGQGAVGYT
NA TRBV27 ASSPSAGSNQPQH
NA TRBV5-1 ASSIQGVNSPLH
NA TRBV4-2 ASSLNTNTGGVHEQY
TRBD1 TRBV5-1 ASSLGTGGDDGYT
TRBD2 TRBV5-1 ASRYSGGIQETQY
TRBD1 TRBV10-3 AISADRELQPQH
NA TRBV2 ASSEQQENNQPQH
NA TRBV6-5 ASSYSARSYNSPLH
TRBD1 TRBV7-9 ASLPSGTGENTEAF
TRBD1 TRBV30 AAHRQGSNTEAF
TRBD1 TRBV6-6 ASSRGRYEQY
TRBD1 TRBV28 ASSGPGGRETQY
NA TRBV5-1 ASSVRGPEDGYT
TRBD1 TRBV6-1 ASSEMTGLNYGYT
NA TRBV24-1 ATSDPGAERGAF
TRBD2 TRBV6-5 ASRGTSGGETQY
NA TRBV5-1 ASSTRGEDYGYT
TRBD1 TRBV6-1 ASSDMIGGAWGKLF
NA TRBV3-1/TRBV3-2 ASSQSRETQY
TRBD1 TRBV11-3 ASSLETNRGKSDGYT
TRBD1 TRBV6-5 ASSYSGTGGNQPQH
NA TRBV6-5 ASLKGSRGLGGYT
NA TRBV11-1 ASSSSGTHQETQY
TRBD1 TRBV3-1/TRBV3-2 ASSRVRGQGPNEQF
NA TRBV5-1 ASRTMGATDTQY
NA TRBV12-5 ASAGRRQETQY
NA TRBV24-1 ATSDSSSGNTIY
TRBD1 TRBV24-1 ATSDIGTGDPNEQF
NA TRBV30 AWSVTGFGYT
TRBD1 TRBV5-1 ASSTTGRAF
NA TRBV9 ASSFRTGRDNEQF